Presented here are 28 T cell receptor beta chains from one specimen sequenced in a study of blood T cell repertoires in COVID-19. Produced via immunoSEQ multiplex PCR; TCRdb's table is partial and in-frame only. The data show roughly 69,000 clones, roughly nine tenths seen once. The sample comprised peripheral blood. The origin of the receptors is a man between 50 and 59 years old with active COVID-19.

The rearrangement links TRBV7-2 to TRBJ1-2; 9 nucleotides align to TRBD1. CDR1 SGHTA and CDR2 FQGNSA come from the germline V gene. V shed 3 bases, J shed 5 bases, and the junction held 13 bases outside the gene matches. The CDR3 has 17 residues. DNA for the CDR3: TGTGCCAGCAGCTTGCCGGGACAGGGAGGAAAGTTATATGGCTACACCTTC. Its protein is CASSLPGQGGKLYGYTF.

V is TRBV5-6 and J is TRBJ1-1; D is possibly TRBD1 (5 bases). CDR1 and CDR2 from the germline V gene are SGHDT and YYEEEE. V was shortened by 4 bases and J by 0 bases, with 13 bases between the two germline ends. The CDR3 has 15 residues. The CDR3 loop is CASSPRGLLNTEAFF. Here the CDR3 DNA reads TGTGCCAGCAGCCCGCGGGGACTTTTGAACACTGAAGCTTTCTTT.

The rearrangement uses TRBV24-1 and TRBJ2-1; possibly TRBD2 for D (7 bases). CDR3 length equals 16 residues. In germline, CDR1 is KGHDR, CDR2 SFDVKD. The V end lost 2 bases, the J end lost 4 bases, and 14 bases lay between the germline ends. The CDR3: CATSDSSGGAYNEQFF. As DNA, the CDR3 is TGTGCCACCAGTGATTCGTCGGGGGGCGCGTACAATGAGCAGTTCTTC.

CDR3 sequence reads: CASSESGTGAYEQYF. The CDR3 nucleotides are TGTGCCAGCAGCGAATCCGGGACAGGGGCCTACGAGCAGTACTTC. V and J are TRBV5-5 and TRBJ2-7; 10 nucleotides match TRBD1. The CDR3 loop spans 15 amino acids. Germline V gene lookup returns CDR1 SGHKS and CDR2 YYEKEE (reference sequence). The V gene end was trimmed by 4 bases and the J gene end by 2 bases; junction bases not matched to a gene: 6.

The chain combines TRBV7-2 with TRBJ1-2; no clear D. Trimming shortened V by 2 bases and J by 5 bases, and 6 bases separated the two germline ends. The germline V gene has CDR1 SGHTA and CDR2 FQGNSA. This CDR3 is 12 amino acids long. CDR3 nucleotide sequence: TGTGCCAGCAGCTTATCCGGGTATGGCTACACCTTC. This gives the protein CASSLSGYGYTF.

This chain uses TRBV9 with TRBJ2-5, with 7 bases that match TRBD2. CDR1 SGDLS and CDR2 YYNGEE come from the germline V gene. The CDR3 contains 14 residues. V shed 2 bases, J shed 1 base, and the junction held 2 bases outside the gene matches. The DNA for the CDR3 is TGTGCCAGCAGCGTCTCTAGCGGCCAAGAGACCCAGTACTTC. Amino acid sequence: CASSVSSGQETQYF.

The table lists this clone with a few counts. The chain combines TRBV20-1 with TRBJ2-7; D may be TRBD2 (6 bases). CDR1 is DFQATT and CDR2 is SNEGSKA in the germline V gene (reference sequence). V lost 3 bases, J lost 0 bases, and 9 bases lay in between. The CDR3 consists of 13 residues. CDR3 bases: TGCAGTGCTAGTCGGGGGAGCTCCTACGAGCAGTACTTC. Its protein product is CSASRGSSYEQYF.

The chain employs TRBV4-3 and TRBJ2-7, with a tentative D call TRBD2 (6 bases). V was clipped by 1 base and J by 1 base, with 11 bases between them. Germline V gene sequence: CDR1 LGHNA, CDR2 YSLEER. The CDR3 is made up of 15 amino acids. DNA for the CDR3: TGCGCCAGCAGCCAAGTGGGCGGGACTTCCTACGAGCAGTACTTC. Its translation is CASSQVGGTSYEQYF.

V usage is TRBV18 and J usage is TRBJ2-7; D is possibly TRBD2 (5 bases). The CDR3 consists of 12 residues. CDR1 is KGHSH, CDR2 LQKENI, per germline. Trimming removed 5 bases from V and 5 bases from J, with 10 bases in between. The CDR3 bases are TGTGCCAGCTCATCGGGAAGTAACGAGCAGTACTTC. It encodes CASSSGSNEQYF.

The V call is TRBV5-8, the J call TRBJ2-7; a weak D match, TRBD1 (5 bases). Trimming took 4 bases from V and 4 from J, leaving 9 bases between them. This CDR3 comprises 12 residues. Germline CDR1 is SGHTS and CDR2 is YDEGEE. The CDR3 DNA sequence: TGTGCCAGCAGCCCCCAGGGATACGAGCAGTACTTC. Its protein product is CASSPQGYEQYF.

This clone was seen just once. J is TRBJ2-7 and V is TRBV6-5; D is perhaps TRBD2 (6 bases). CDR3 length equals 13 residues. Germline CDR1 reads MNHEY; CDR2 reads SVGAGI. V was clipped by 6 bases and J by 3 bases, with 12 bases between them. CDR3 nucleotides: TGTGCCAGCAGCCTTTCGCGGGACTACGAGCAGTACTTC. Its translation: CASSLSRDYEQYF.

The chain combines TRBV18 with TRBJ2-1; D may be TRBD1 (5 bases). The CDR3 is 15 amino acids. Germline V gives CDR1 KGHSH, CDR2 LQKENI. Trimming left V 1 base short and J 2 bases short, with 9 bases between. The CDR3 here is CASSPLGVTYNEQFF. CDR3 in DNA: TGTGCCAGCTCACCACTAGGGGTCACCTACAATGAGCAGTTCTTC.

The rearrangement uses TRBV9 and TRBJ1-6, with D maybe TRBD1 (5 bases). This CDR3 contains 13 residues. Trimming pared 1 base from V and 8 bases from J, leaving 7 bases between. Per germline, CDR1 SGDLS and CDR2 YYNGEE. In DNA, the CDR3 is TGTGCCAGCAGCGTATTCAGGGATTCACCCCTCCACTTT. Its translation: CASSVFRDSPLHF. The full variable domain, in which reference TRBV9 and TRBJ1-6 provide the parts outside the CDR3, is DSGVTQTPKHLITATGQRVTLRCSPRSGDLSVYWYQQSLDQGLQFLIQYYNGEERAKGNILERFSAQQFPDLHSELNLSSLELGDSALYFCASSVFRDSPLHFGNGTRLTVT.

The rearrangement uses TRBV5-4 and TRBJ2-2; TRBD1 matches at 8 bases. V was pared by 5 bases and J by 2 bases, with 5 bases of the junction left unmatched. Germline lookup yields CDR1 SGHNT and CDR2 YYREEE (reference sequence). The CDR3 totals 15 residues. The CDR3 is CASRPGQGNTGELFF. The CDR3 nucleotides are TGTGCCAGCAGACCCGGACAGGGAAACACCGGGGAGCTGTTTTTT.

The CDR3 region is CASSPRTDPGQYF. CDR3 DNA: TGTGCCAGCTCACCAAGGACAGACCCGGGGCAGTACTTC. The chain joins TRBV18 to TRBJ2-7; D is perhaps TRBD1 (6 bases). In germline, CDR1 is KGHSH, CDR2 LQKENI. CDR3 length equals 13 residues. With 2 bases removed from V and 9 bases from J, the gap between germline ends came to 14 bases. Using reference TRBV18 and TRBJ2-7 for the parts outside the CDR3, the full variable domain is NAGVMQNPRHLVRRRGQEARLRCSPMKGHSHVYWYRQLPEEGLKFMVYLQKENIIDESGMPKERFSAEFPKEGPSILRIQQVVRGDSAAYFCASSPRTDPGQYFGPGTRLTVT.

This clone has only one observation. The chain is built from TRBV19 and TRBJ2-3; 7 bases match TRBD2. Trimming removed 3 bases from V and 2 bases from J; junction bases left unmatched: 5. The CDR3 spans 15 residues. CDR1 LNHDA and CDR2 SQIVND come from the germline V gene (reference sequence). The CDR3 sequence: CASSIMAGVTDTQYF. The CDR3, as DNA: TGTGCCAGTAGTATCATGGCGGGAGTCACAGATACGCAGTATTTT.

The J gene is TRBJ2-7, the V gene TRBV7-3; D might be TRBD2 (5 bases). The V gene lost 5 bases and the J gene lost 4 bases, with 18 bases spanning the gap. The CDR3 is made up of 15 amino acids. Germline CDR1 reads SGHTA; CDR2 reads FQGTGA. The CDR3 DNA reads TGTGCCAGCAGCGCCTGGGCCGGGCCGGGGTACGAGCAGTACTTC. Translated, it gives CASSAWAGPGYEQYF.

The chain employs TRBV19 and TRBJ1-1; 8 nucleotides line up with TRBD1. CDR3 length: 15 amino acids. In germline, CDR1 is LNHDA, CDR2 SQIVND (reference sequence). V dropped 5 bases and J dropped 5; count of bases not matched to a gene: 10. The CDR3 sequence is CASSGYRTGYTEAFF. The CDR3 coding sequence is TGTGCCAGTAGTGGTTATCGGACAGGGTATACTGAAGCTTTCTTT.

A single count supports this clone. V is TRBV2 and J is TRBJ1-2; 7 nucleotides agree with TRBD1. CDR1 is SNHLY, CDR2 FYNNEI, per germline. This CDR3 has 13 amino acids. The V segment lost 8 bases and the J segment 5 bases; nucleotides outside the gene matches: 8. CDR3 in amino acids: CASVWDSWYGYTF. As DNA, the CDR3 is TGTGCCAGCGTCTGGGACAGTTGGTATGGCTACACCTTC.

This clone occurred once. The rearrangement links TRBV4-2 to TRBJ1-2; D might be TRBD1 (6 bases). The CDR3 length is 16 residues. CDR1 and CDR2 (germline): LGHNA, YNFKEQ. V lost 0 bases and J lost 6, with 17 bases in between. The CDR3 coding sequence is TGTGCCAGCAGCCAAGAGGGCTCAGGGCAGGGGAATGGCTACACCTTC. This gives the protein CASSQEGSGQGNGYTF.

This rearrangement joins TRBV15 to TRBJ2-5; a possible D gene is TRBD2 (6 bases). Trimming removed 5 bases at V and 5 bases at J, with 9 bases between. Looked up from germline, CDR1 is LNHNV and CDR2 is YYDKDF (reference sequence). CDR3 length: 12 amino acids. Here the CDR3 reads CATSSGRETQYF. The CDR3 DNA reads TGTGCCACCAGCTCTGGGAGGGAGACCCAGTACTTC.

The V gene is TRBV30, the J gene TRBJ2-7; D is possibly TRBD1 (5 bases). Trimming removed 0 bases at V and 10 bases at J, with 16 bases between. Germline V lookup: CDR1 GTSNPN, CDR2 SVGIG (reference sequence). The CDR3 consists of 13 residues. CDR3 sequence (DNA): TGTGCCTGGAGTGTCTCTACTTTGGACAAACAGTACTTC. This gives the protein CAWSVSTLDKQYF.

J is TRBJ1-4 and V is TRBV19, with a weak D call TRBD1 (6 bases). CDR3 length: 14 residues. Trimming shortened V by 5 bases and J by 7 bases, and 14 bases separated the two germline ends. Germline CDR1 LNHDA, CDR2 SQIVND (reference sequence). CDR3 sequence (DNA): TGTGCCAGTAGTGAACTCTGGGACATTGAAAAACTGTTTTTT. It encodes CASSELWDIEKLFF.

The chain carries TRBV5-1 and TRBJ2-1, with 11 bases that match TRBD2. CDR1 is SGHRS and CDR2 is YFSETQ in the germline V gene. V lost 4 bases and J lost 5; bases outside the gene matches: 8. This CDR3 has 16 amino acids. The CDR3, as DNA: TGCGCCAGCAGCCTCGAGTTAGCGGGGGGGAACAATGAGCAGTTCTTC. It translates to CASSLELAGGNNEQFF.

CDR3 loop: CASRITGQGNEKLFF. The CDR3 nucleotides read TGTGCCAGCAGGATTACGGGACAGGGGAATGAAAAACTGTTTTTT. The chain uses TRBV11-2 and TRBJ1-4, with 10 bases that match TRBD1. Germline V gene data show CDR1 as SGHAT and CDR2 as FQNNGV. The CDR3 covers 15 residues. Trimming cost V 6 bases and J 5 bases; bases outside gene matches: 6.

The gene calls are TRBV5-6 and TRBJ1-3, with D unclear. The V and J ends lost 4 bases and 2 bases respectively, with 13 bases between them. The CDR3 is made up of 15 amino acids. Looked up from germline, CDR1 is SGHDT and CDR2 is YYEEEE. CDR3 DNA sequence: TGTGCCAGCAGCAGCGATCCGTCCGCTGGAAACACCATATATTTT. It yields the protein CASSSDPSAGNTIYF.

For the CDR3, the DNA is TGTGCCATCTCCCCCTTAAACAATGAGCAGTTCTTC. Encoded protein: CAISPLNNEQFF. This rearrangement joins TRBV10-3 to TRBJ2-1, with no clear D. This CDR3 is built from 12 residues. The V end lost 8 bases, the J end lost 5 bases, and 10 bases lay between the germline ends. The germline V gene has CDR1 ENHRY and CDR2 SYGVKD.

The chain carries TRBV5-5 and TRBJ2-7, with 7 bases aligning to TRBD1. Germline loops: CDR1 SGHKS, CDR2 YYEKEE (reference sequence). The J segment lost 3 bases and the V segment lost 0 bases, leaving 6 bases of the junction unmatched. This CDR3 spans 15 amino acids. In nucleotides, the CDR3 is TGTGCCAGCAGCTTGGGCCCCGGACAGGTCTACGAGCAGTACTTC. This gives the protein CASSLGPGQVYEQYF.